These 16 T cell receptor beta chains were sequenced from one sample in a study of identical twins. TCRdb called the 5' RACE reads again in MiXCR, with one record for every CDR3 protein. The repertoire holds under 250,000 distinct CDR3 sequences, with approximately 12% as singletons. The same data also went into a second study, on yellow fever vaccine responses in identical twins.

Sequenced input: memory (CD45RO+) T cells sorted from blood. The source is a woman between 18 and 29 years old in good health.

This clonotype has more than one count but fewer than ten. This CDR3 reads CASSFSNLLEEQYF. The CDR3 nucleotides read TGTGCCAGCAGCTTTAGCAACCTTTTGGAAGAGCAGTACTTC. The chain joins TRBV7-8 to TRBJ2-7; D is undetermined. The CDR3 contains 14 residues. V lost 3 bases, J lost 7 bases, and 16 bases lay in between. Germline loops: CDR1 SGHVS, CDR2 FQNEAQ.

There are a few counts of this clonotype. V is TRBV2 and J is TRBJ1-6; D is uncertain. Trimming stripped 7 bases from V and 8 bases from J, with 12 bases between. The CDR3 runs to 13 residues. Per germline, CDR1 SNHLY and CDR2 FYNNEI. The DNA for the CDR3 is TGTGCCAGCACGAGGGCTCGGGATTCACCCCTCCACTTT. Amino acid sequence: CASTRARDSPLHF.

The chain recombines TRBV27 with TRBJ1-1, with D tentatively TRBD1 (5 bases). The CDR3 covers 14 residues. Germline V gene sequence: CDR1 MNHEY, CDR2 SMNVEV (reference sequence). Trimming pared 4 bases from V and 3 bases from J, leaving 12 bases between. CDR3 in DNA: TGTGCCAGCAGTTGGGCCCCGGGACACACTGAAGCTTTCTTT. The encoded protein is CASSWAPGHTEAFF.

This clonotype has a handful of counts. V is TRBV9 and J is TRBJ2-7, with 10 bases identical to TRBD2. This CDR3 has 15 residues. V was pared by 4 bases and J by 2 bases, with 6 bases of the junction left unmatched. Germline lookup yields CDR1 SGDLS and CDR2 YYNGEE. The CDR3 DNA reads as TGTGCCAGCAGCCGACTAGCGGGCGAGGCCTACGAGCAGTACTTC. The encoded protein is CASSRLAGEAYEQYF. The variable domain in full, completed from reference TRBV9 and TRBJ2-7, reads DSGVTQTPKHLITATGQRVTLRCSPRSGDLSVYWYQQSLDQGLQFLIQYYNGEERAKGNILERFSAQQFPDLHSELNLSSLELGDSALYFCASSRLAGEAYEQYFGPGTRLTVT.

The gene calls are TRBV2 and TRBJ2-1, with D perhaps TRBD1 or TRBD2 (6 bases each). V lost 1 base to trimming and J lost 2 bases, with 9 bases between them. The CDR3 consists of 15 residues. Germline CDR1 and CDR2: SNHLY and FYNNEI. This CDR3 is CASSEEGGTYNEQFF. CDR3 DNA: TGTGCCAGCAGTGAAGAGGGGGGTACCTACAATGAGCAGTTCTTC.

This clonotype was recorded at least ten times. The rearrangement links TRBV19 to TRBJ2-4, with 8 bases matching TRBD2. The CDR3 has 14 residues. With V trimmed by 9 bases and J by 8 bases, 12 bases remained unmatched. CDR1 and CDR2 (germline): LNHDA, SQIVND (reference sequence). The CDR3 here is CASRPRGASDIQYF. DNA for the CDR3: TGTGCCAGCCGCCCGCGGGGGGCATCGGACATTCAGTACTTC.

The V and J genes are TRBV5-1 and TRBJ2-3; D is unresolved. Germline lookup yields CDR1 SGHRS and CDR2 YFSETQ. V shed 0 bases and J shed 5 bases, with 7 bases lying between them. The CDR3 totals 13 residues. The CDR3 is CASSLAPGDTQYF. The CDR3 DNA is TGCGCCAGCAGCTTGGCCCCGGGAGATACGCAGTATTTT.

This clonotype was counted a few times. In DNA form, the CDR3 reads TGTGCCAGCAGCGTAGCGGGGGTGGAAGGAAACACCATATATTTT. This sequence encodes CASSVAGVEGNTIYF. The rearrangement joins TRBV9 to TRBJ1-3, with a possible D match to TRBD1 (5 bases). Germline CDR1 reads SGDLS; CDR2 reads YYNGEE. The V end was cut by 0 bases, the J end by 4 bases, with 11 bases between. CDR3 size: 15 residues.

The rearrangement joins TRBV20-1 to TRBJ2-1, with 8 bases lining up with TRBD1. The CDR3 is 15 residues long. Germline loops: CDR1 DFQATT, CDR2 SNEGSKA (reference sequence). The V and J ends lost 6 bases and 8 bases, in that order; junction bases with no gene match: 15. Written as DNA, the CDR3 is TGCAGTGCCCCCGGACAGGGCTATCGTCGGGATGAGCAGTTCTTC. It is translated as CSAPGQGYRRDEQFF.

This clonotype was observed many times. The chain joins TRBV4-3 to TRBJ2-5, with 8 bases identical to TRBD2. The germline V gene has CDR1 LGHNA and CDR2 YSLEER. After removal of 1 base from V and 5 bases from J, the junction contained 9 bases not matched to a gene. The CDR3 loop spans 16 amino acids. CDR3 bases: TGCGCCAGCAGCCAAGGGTTTGGAGCGGGAGCGGAGACCCAGTACTTC. This codes for CASSQGFGAGAETQYF.

The chain is built from TRBV10-3 and TRBJ2-3; a weak D match, TRBD2 (7 bases). Germline V gene data show CDR1 as ENHRY and CDR2 as SYGVKD. V lost 3 bases, J lost 1 base, and 26 bases lay in between. The CDR3 runs 20 residues. The DNA for the CDR3 is TGTGCCATCAGTGATTTAGTGTTGGGGGAGGGGGTCCTACGCACAGATACGCAGTATTTT. Translation: CAISDLVLGEGVLRTDTQYF.

This clonotype was seen at least ten times. This rearrangement joins TRBV27 to TRBJ2-7, with D perhaps TRBD2 (7 bases). Germline CDR1 reads MNHEY; CDR2 reads SMNVEV (reference sequence). The V end lost 3 bases, the J end lost 6 bases, and 12 bases lay between the germline ends. The CDR3 totals 13 residues. The CDR3 spells CASSFGGASEQYF. The CDR3 coding sequence is TGTGCCAGCAGTTTTGGGGGGGCCTCCGAGCAGTACTTC.

The chain joins TRBV5-1 to TRBJ2-5, with 9 bases aligning to TRBD1. Looked up from germline, CDR1 is SGHRS and CDR2 is YFSETQ. V lost 4 bases, J lost 4 bases, and 5 bases stayed unmatched. CDR3 length: 14 amino acids. CDR3 region: CASSTSDRGETQYF. CDR3 coding DNA: TGCGCCAGCAGCACCTCGGACAGGGGAGAGACCCAGTACTTC.

This clonotype was seen a handful of times. The rearrangement joins TRBV3-1 to TRBJ2-3; D may be TRBD2 (6 bases). The CDR3 consists of 14 residues. Trimming removed 8 bases from V and 10 bases from J, with 22 bases in between. From germline, CDR1 is LGHDT and CDR2 YNNKEL (reference sequence). The CDR3 loop reads CASGTSDPQGAQYF. In DNA form, the CDR3 reads TGTGCCAGCGGGACTTCAGATCCTCAGGGAGCGCAGTATTTT.

This clonotype was counted a few times. The chain joins TRBV6-5 to TRBJ2-5; D ambiguous. This CDR3 is 17 amino acids long. Deletions cut 2 bases from V and 0 bases from J, with 16 bases between. The germline V gene encodes CDR1 MNHEY and CDR2 SVGAGI. CDR3 DNA sequence: TGTGCCAGCAGTTACCCCTTGGCAGCCCTAAACCAAGAGACCCAGTACTTC. This translates into CASSYPLAALNQETQYF.

This clonotype showed up many times. This chain links TRBV5-1 with TRBJ2-5, with 13 bases identical to TRBD2. The trim removed 4 bases at V and 5 bases at J, leaving 2 bases unmatched. This CDR3 has 14 residues. Germline loops: CDR1 SGHRS, CDR2 YFSETQ. The CDR3 bases are TGCGCCAGCAGCCAGGGACTAGCGGGGGAGACCCAGTACTTC. It is translated as CASSQGLAGETQYF.